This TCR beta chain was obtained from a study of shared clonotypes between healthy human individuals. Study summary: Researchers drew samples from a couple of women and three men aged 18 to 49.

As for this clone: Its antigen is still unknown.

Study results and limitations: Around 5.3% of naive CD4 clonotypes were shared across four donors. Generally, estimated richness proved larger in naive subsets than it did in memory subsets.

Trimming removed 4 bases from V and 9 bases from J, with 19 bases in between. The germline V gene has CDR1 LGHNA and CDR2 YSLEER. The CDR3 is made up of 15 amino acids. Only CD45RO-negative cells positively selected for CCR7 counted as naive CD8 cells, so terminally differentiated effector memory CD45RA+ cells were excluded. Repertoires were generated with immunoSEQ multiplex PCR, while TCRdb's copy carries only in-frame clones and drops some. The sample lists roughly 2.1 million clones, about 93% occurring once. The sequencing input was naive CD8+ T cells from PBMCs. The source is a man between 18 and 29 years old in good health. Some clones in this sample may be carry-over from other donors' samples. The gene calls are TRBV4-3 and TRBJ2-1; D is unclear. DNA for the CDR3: TGCGCCAGCAGCCCCGCCCGCGGAGTTCTAAGTGAGCAGTTCTTC. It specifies CASSPARGVLSEQFF.